This is a list of T cell receptor beta chains from one sample in a study of vaccination and CD4 T cells after COVID-19. MiXCR, applied by TCRdb to the PCR reads, yields one record per CDR3 protein. The table records some 14,000 distinct CDR3 sequences, more than 20% of them present only once. These receptors have no identified antigens. Material: cultured CD4+ T cells from blood. These receptors were collected from a human donor with COVID-19. CDR3s leave out the opening cysteine and the closing phenylalanine or tryptophan. Not every row has a clone size; where given, it reads once, few, many or a size class.

j_call | clone_size | v_call | cdr3_aa
TRBJ1-4 | few | TRBV2 | ASSPGTGLKKLF
TRBJ2-1 | few | TRBV27 | ASSPAWRPYNEQF
TRBJ2-1 | - | TRBV30 | AWSPTSGGVISQF
TRBJ1-1 | medium-sized | TRBV20-1 | SARWGQGRTEAF
TRBJ1-6 | medium-sized | TRBV7-8 | ASSLAEIPNLH
TRBJ1-4 | - | TRBV4-3 | ASSQEGQGVGATNEKLF
TRBJ1-2 | - | TRBV28 | ASSLRQYGYT
TRBJ2-1 | - | TRBV4-2 | ASSRTSGDPNEQF
TRBJ1-2 | few | TRBV5-6 | ASSWSNVGYT
TRBJ1-2 | - | TRBV7-8 | ASSPPGRGYGYT
TRBJ2-7 | few | TRBV27 | ASRKNREYEQY
TRBJ2-5 | few | TRBV20-1 | SAPTGEEQETQY
TRBJ1-5 | - | TRBV28 | ASQVAGGGQPQH
TRBJ2-2 | few | TRBV7-3 | ASSFAGPNTGELF
TRBJ1-6 | medium-sized | TRBV6-1 | ATGTRELH
TRBJ1-3 | - | TRBV27 | ASSLTGTPLQGNTIY
TRBJ1-5 | - | TRBV2 | ASSVGTASNQPQH
TRBJ2-5 | few | TRBV25-1 | ASRAQETQY
TRBJ2-5 | few | TRBV6-1 | ASSAVEETQY
TRBJ1-3 | - | TRBV12-3/TRBV12-4 | ASQGRSRNTIY
TRBJ2-7 | few | TRBV9 | ASSASGGNGGYEQY
TRBJ1-4 | few | TRBV10-3 | AISGTSGIGGEKLF
TRBJ2-3 | few | TRBV10-2 | ASSQTDTQY
TRBJ2-3 | once | TRBV19 | ASREGSTDTQY
TRBJ1-6 | few | TRBV7-3 | ASSLTAGDSPLH
TRBJ1-4 | - | TRBV6-2/TRBV6-3 | ASSPDRTTNEKLF